These 3 T cell receptor beta chains originate from one sample sequenced in a study of blood T cell repertoires in COVID-19. Repertoires were generated with immunoSEQ multiplex PCR, while TCRdb's copy carries only in-frame clones and drops some. The sample has 70,000 or so clones; around 80% are singletons. Specimen: peripheral blood. These receptors came from a man aged 45-65 years with COVID-19, enrolled during active disease.

In this sample, this clone turned up once. This chain joins TRBV27 and TRBJ1-2, with D maybe TRBD1 (6 bases). V was pared by 5 bases and J by 7 bases, with 17 bases between. The CDR3 runs to 14 residues. In germline, CDR1 is MNHEY, CDR2 SMNVEV (reference sequence). CDR3: CASSPRQALFGYTF. The CDR3 coding sequence is TGTGCCAGCAGTCCCCGACAGGCCCTTTTTGGCTACACCTTC.

The genes are TRBV19 and TRBJ1-6; 9 nucleotides agree with TRBD1. Germline assignment: CDR1 LNHDA and CDR2 SQIVND (reference sequence). CDR3 size: 14 residues. The trim removed 6 bases at V and 9 bases at J, leaving 6 bases unmatched. The CDR3 nucleotides are TGTGCCAGTAGCGGGACAGGGCGGCGTTCACCCCTCCACTTT. Amino acid sequence: CASSGTGRRSPLHF.

The chain combines TRBV11-2 with TRBJ1-4; TRBD1 matches 7 bases. Trimming cost V 8 bases and J 0 bases; bases outside gene matches: 12. The CDR3 is 17 amino acids. Germline CDR1 reads SGHAT; CDR2 reads FQNNGV. CDR3 sequence: CASQLMNRGPTNEKLFF. As DNA, the CDR3 is TGTGCCAGCCAGCTTATGAACAGGGGCCCAACTAATGAAAAACTGTTTTTT.